One sample yielded the 30 T cell receptor beta chains listed below, sequenced in a study of cytomegalovirus exposure and HLA in healthy donors. The PCR contained 60 Vbeta and 13 Jbeta primers. The data were produced by immunoSEQ multiplex PCR, yet TCRdb's version contains in-frame clones alone and is incomplete. The top ten clones hold 1.3% of a sample with over 200,000 clones, over 75% of them seen once. The sequenced sample consisted of PBMCs. The receptors were sampled from a human donor in good health.

V usage is TRBV2 and J usage is TRBJ2-7; D may be TRBD1 (5 bases). Germline values: CDR1 SNHLY, CDR2 FYNNEI. The CDR3 length is 12 residues. Trimming left V 4 bases short and J 3 bases short, with 7 bases between. CDR3 region: CASSVRGYEQYF. Written as DNA, the CDR3 is TGTGCCAGCAGTGTTAGGGGCTACGAGCAGTACTTC.

With respect to this clone: At one end the junction does not follow the germline gene, possibly because of a read error. The same CDR3 arises from other DNA sequences in this sample as well. The chain combines TRBV28 with TRBJ1-5; D is perhaps TRBD1 (5 bases). Germline CDR1 and CDR2: MDHEN and SYDVKM. The CDR3 covers 13 residues. The CDR3 reads CASSGGVNQPQHF. The DNA for the CDR3 is TGTGCCAGCAGTGGAGGGGTAAATCAGCCTCAGCATTTT.

This clone was recorded many times. The rearrangement uses TRBV4-3 and TRBJ1-2; D is perhaps TRBD1 (6 bases). CDR1 and CDR2 (germline): LGHNA, YSLEER. The CDR3 consists of 15 residues. Between the trimmed V and J ends, which lost 4 bases and 2 bases, there was a span of 14 bases. CDR3 loop: CASSPGQSLNYGYTF. As DNA, the CDR3 is TGCGCCAGCAGCCCCGGACAGTCTTTAAACTATGGCTACACCTTC.

The chain joins TRBV5-5 to TRBJ1-2; D unclear. The germline gives CDR1 SGHKS, CDR2 YYEKEE (reference sequence). The V and J ends lost 2 bases and 4 bases respectively, with 9 bases between them. This CDR3 has 13 residues. The CDR3, as DNA: TGTGCCAGCAGCTTTCGGGGTGGCTATGGCTACACCTTC. Translation gives CASSFRGGYGYTF.

The chain couples TRBV6-5 to TRBJ2-1; no clear D. Germline CDR1 reads MNHEY; CDR2 reads SVGAGI. This CDR3 region has 13 residues. The V gene lost 0 bases and the J gene lost 8 bases, with 8 bases spanning the gap. The CDR3 region is CASSYSRRDEQFF. CDR3 sequence (DNA): TGTGCCAGCAGTTACTCGAGGCGTGATGAGCAGTTCTTC.

The chain couples TRBV10-1 to TRBJ2-5; 14 positions agree with TRBD2. CDR3 size: 15 residues. The ends lost 2 bases at V and 5 bases at J; junction bases unmatched: 1. CDR1 and CDR2 from the germline V gene are WNHNN and SYGVQD (reference sequence). The CDR3 DNA sequence: TGCGCCAGCAGTGAGCGGACTAGCGGGAGGGAGACCCAGTACTTC. It translates to CASSERTSGRETQYF.

This clone turned up a few times. The chain combines TRBV4-1 with TRBJ2-5, with D possibly TRBD2 on 6 matching bases. The V and J ends lost 2 bases and 7 bases respectively, with 14 bases between them. The CDR3 has 14 amino acids. Germline V gene sequence: CDR1 MGHRA, CDR2 YSYEKL. The CDR3 reads CASSQYYPGGTQYF. CDR3 bases: TGCGCCAGCAGCCAATACTACCCCGGGGGGACCCAGTACTTC.

The rearrangement joins TRBV6-6 to TRBJ2-1, with TRBD1 matching over 8 bases. CDR3 size: 14 residues. Germline V lookup: CDR1 MNHNY, CDR2 SVGAGI (reference sequence). After removal of 10 bases from V and 2 bases from J, the junction contained 7 bases not matched to a gene. CDR3 residues: CATTRGQTYNEQFF. The CDR3 coding sequence is TGTGCCACCACCAGGGGGCAGACCTACAATGAGCAGTTCTTC.

The chain links TRBV6-6 to TRBJ1-5; no firm D call. CDR1 MNHNY and CDR2 SVGAGI come from the germline V gene (reference sequence). The CDR3 has 13 residues. V was cut by 0 bases and J by 5 bases, with 5 bases left in between. In nucleotides, the CDR3 is TGTGCCAGCAGTTACTCCGCAGATCAGCCCCAGCATTTT. It specifies CASSYSADQPQHF.

The chain uses TRBV5-6 and TRBJ2-5; the D is unclear. CDR1 is SGHDT, CDR2 YYEEEE, per germline. The CDR3 runs to 17 residues. The V end was cut by 4 bases, the J end by 0 bases, with 19 bases between. CDR3 sequence: CASSLLGWADNQETQYF. The DNA for the CDR3 is TGTGCCAGCAGCCTGCTCGGTTGGGCAGACAACCAAGAGACCCAGTACTTC.

This chain uses TRBV4-3 with TRBJ1-2; D gene unclear. The germline V gene encodes CDR1 LGHNA and CDR2 YSLEER. This CDR3 is 13 amino acids long. The V and J ends lost 0 bases and 5 bases respectively, with 7 bases between them. This chain's CDR3 is CASSQETDYGYTF. CDR3 bases: TGCGCCAGCAGCCAAGAAACAGATTATGGCTACACCTTC.

The genes are TRBV6-6 and TRBJ2-7, with D tentatively TRBD1 (6 bases). CDR1 and CDR2 from the germline V gene are MNHNY and SVGAGI (reference sequence). V dropped 8 bases and J dropped 3 bases, with 11 bases sitting between them. This CDR3 is built from 12 residues. The CDR3 nucleotides read TGTGCCAGCGGGGGCGCTAACTACGAGCAGTACTTC. It codes for CASGGANYEQYF.

V is TRBV6-4 and J is TRBJ2-1; 9 bases match TRBD2. The CDR3 contains 14 residues. Germline V gene sequence: CDR1 MRHNA, CDR2 SNTAGT. The J segment lost 9 bases and the V segment lost 4 bases, leaving 7 bases of the junction unmatched. The CDR3 reads CASSVLAGPSEQFF. CDR3 sequence (DNA): TGTGCCAGCAGTGTACTAGCGGGTCCCAGTGAGCAGTTCTTC.

The V gene is TRBV7-8, the J gene TRBJ2-7, with TRBD1 matching over 7 bases. This CDR3 region has 15 residues. V dropped 5 bases and J dropped 3; count of bases not matched to a gene: 10. Germline lookup yields CDR1 SGHVS and CDR2 FQNEAQ. CDR3 region: CASSPSQGFIYEQYF. The DNA of the CDR3 is TGTGCCAGCAGCCCATCACAGGGGTTCATCTACGAGCAGTACTTC.

This chain uses TRBV19 with TRBJ1-2; possibly TRBD1 for D (5 bases). The V end was cut by 4 bases, the J end by 4 bases, with 13 bases between. Germline V lookup: CDR1 LNHDA, CDR2 SQIVND (reference sequence). CDR3 length: 14 amino acids. The CDR3 loop is CASSSLQETYGYTF. DNA of the CDR3: TGTGCCAGTAGTAGCTTACAGGAGACCTATGGCTACACCTTC.

V gene TRBV21-1 combines with J gene TRBJ2-5; the table assigns TRBD2, which was not confirmed against the DNA. TRBV21-1 is designated a pseudogene. CDR3 length equals 13 residues. DNA for the CDR3: TGTGCCAGCAGCAAACACCAGCGGCCTACCCAGTACTTC. Encoded protein: CASSKHQRPTQYF.

The chain recombines TRBV18 with TRBJ1-2, with TRBD1 matching 8 bases. Germline trimming cut 3 bases from V and 7 bases from J; bases unmatched to any gene: 7. The germline CDR1 and CDR2 sequences are KGHSH and LQKENI. The CDR3 runs 14 residues. CDR3 sequence reads: CASSPGQGFGGYTF. For the CDR3, the DNA is TGTGCCAGCTCACCTGGACAGGGTTTCGGTGGCTACACCTTC.

This clone was seen once. This chain joins TRBV5-1 and TRBJ2-7, with D possibly being TRBD2 (6 bases). The germline V gene has CDR1 SGHRS and CDR2 YFSETQ. This CDR3 is 12 amino acids long. The ends were cut back, 2 bases at V and 6 bases at J, with 9 bases in the middle. The CDR3 spells CASSLGTGEQYF. As DNA, the CDR3 is TGCGCCAGCAGCTTAGGGACTGGCGAGCAGTACTTC.

V gene TRBV19 combines with J gene TRBJ2-1; D is perhaps TRBD1 (5 bases). This CDR3 has 14 amino acids. Germline loops: CDR1 LNHDA, CDR2 SQIVND (reference sequence). V was shortened by 5 bases and J by 3 bases, with 11 bases between the two germline ends. This CDR3 is CASSRAGIYNEQFF. The CDR3 coding sequence is TGTGCCAGTAGTCGCGCAGGGATCTACAATGAGCAGTTCTTC.

This clone was picked up a small number of times. The rearrangement uses TRBV28 and TRBJ2-7; TRBD1 might be the D (6 bases). V was clipped by 3 bases and J by 3 bases, with 12 bases between them. This CDR3 contains 14 residues. CDR1 is MDHEN and CDR2 is SYDVKM in the germline V gene. CDR3 nucleotides: TGTGCCAGCAGTTTTGTCGGACAGATCTACGAGCAGTACTTC. Residues: CASSFVGQIYEQYF. Complete variable domain (other parts from reference TRBV28 and TRBJ2-7): DVKVTQSSRYLVKRTGEKVFLECVQDMDHENMFWYRQDPGLGLRLIYFSYDVKMKEKGDIPEGYSVSREKKERFSLILESASTNQTSMYLCASSFVGQIYEQYFGPGTRLTVT.

This chain connects TRBV6-1 to TRBJ1-3; possible D gene TRBD1, 6 bases. This CDR3 comprises 15 residues. The V gene's germline CDR1 is MNHNS and CDR2 SASEGT. The ends were cut back, 3 bases at V and 4 bases at J, with 13 bases in the middle. CDR3 sequence reads: CASSDGGLVGNTIYF. CDR3 DNA sequence: TGTGCCAGCAGTGACGGGGGGCTGGTAGGAAACACCATATATTTT.

A single count supports this clone. The chain couples TRBV5-1 to TRBJ2-1, with TRBD2 matching 13 bases. From germline, CDR1 is SGHRS and CDR2 YFSETQ. This CDR3 has 15 residues. The ends lost 3 bases at V and 9 bases at J; junction bases unmatched: 6. CDR3 sequence: CASSWGLAGKVEQFF. The CDR3, as DNA: TGCGCCAGCAGCTGGGGACTAGCGGGAAAGGTTGAGCAGTTCTTC. Full variable domain (missing parts from reference TRBV5-1 and TRBJ2-1): KAGVTQTPRYLIKTRGQQVTLSCSPISGHRSVSWYQQTPGQGLQFLFEYFSETQRNKGNFPGRFSGRQFSNSRSEMNVSTLELGDSALYLCASSWGLAGKVEQFFGPGTRLTVL.

The V gene is TRBV19, the J gene TRBJ2-2, with 14 nucleotides matching TRBD2. The trim removed 3 bases at V and 1 base at J, leaving 7 bases unmatched. Germline CDR1 is LNHDA and CDR2 is SQIVND (reference sequence). The CDR3 covers 19 residues. For the CDR3, the DNA is TGTGCCAGTAGTATCCTTGGACTAGCGGGAGGCCGGAACACCGGGGAGCTGTTTTTT. Its translation: CASSILGLAGGRNTGELFF.

CDR3 sequence (DNA): TGTGCCAACTGCAAGGCCGGACTGCACTTGTACAATGAGCAGTTCTTC. Translating gives CANCKAGLHLYNEQFF. The chain joins TRBV21-1 to TRBJ2-1; TRBD2 is taken as the D call from the table, unchecked against the DNA. TRBV21-1 is a listed pseudogene. This CDR3 contains 16 residues.

The rearrangement joins TRBV29-1 to TRBJ2-6; no reliable D call. The CDR3 is made up of 15 amino acids. CDR1 and CDR2 (germline): SQVTM, ANQGSEA. V shed 6 bases and J shed 0 bases, with 12 bases lying between them. Here the CDR3 DNA reads TGCAGCGTCGCCCCAGGCAGCTCTGGGGCCAACGTCCTGACTTTC. This codes for CSVAPGSSGANVLTF.

The rearrangement joins TRBV28 to TRBJ1-1; D not resolved. V lost 7 bases and J 4 bases, leaving 10 bases between the germline ends. The CDR3 loop spans 12 amino acids. Germline V gives CDR1 MDHEN, CDR2 SYDVKM. Written as DNA, the CDR3 is TGTGCCAGCACCGCAACCGGCACTGAAGCTTTCTTT. Its translation is CASTATGTEAFF.

V is TRBV27 and J is TRBJ2-2, with TRBD1 as a possible D gene (6 bases). CDR1 MNHEY and CDR2 SMNVEV come from the germline V gene (reference sequence). The CDR3 has 15 amino acids. V was shortened by 5 bases and J by 2 bases, with 12 bases between the two germline ends. The CDR3 loop reads CASSRYRANTGELFF. In DNA form, the CDR3 reads TGTGCCAGCAGTCGCTACAGGGCTAACACCGGGGAGCTGTTTTTT.

On this clone: A much bigger clone sits one base away, suggesting this may be a read error. The rearrangement links TRBV27 to TRBJ2-3; TRBD2 agrees at 10 bases. CDR1 is MNHEY and CDR2 is SMNVEV in the germline V gene (reference sequence). With V trimmed by 4 bases and J by 1 base, 2 bases remained unmatched. This CDR3 is 15 amino acids long. CDR3 residues: CASSSGTSGTDTQYF. CDR3 in DNA: TGTGCCAGCAGTTCCGGGACTAGCGGCACAGATACGCAGTATTTT.

The V and J genes are TRBV19 and TRBJ2-7; 7 bases line up with TRBD1. The V segment lost 5 bases and the J segment 3 bases; nucleotides outside the gene matches: 10. The CDR3 spans 15 residues. The germline V gene has CDR1 LNHDA and CDR2 SQIVND (reference sequence). The CDR3 coding sequence is TGTGCCAGTAGTTCAGACCGGGACAGCGTCTACGAGCAGTACTTC. Protein sequence: CASSSDRDSVYEQYF.

The chain joins TRBV5-1 to TRBJ1-3; D unresolved. Per the germline V gene, CDR1 is SGHRS and CDR2 is YFSETQ. V was cut by 0 bases and J by 3 bases, with 10 bases left in between. The length of the CDR3 is 15 residues. The CDR3 coding sequence is TGCGCCAGCAGCTTGGGCGGATCTAATGGAAACACCATATATTTT. This sequence encodes CASSLGGSNGNTIYF.